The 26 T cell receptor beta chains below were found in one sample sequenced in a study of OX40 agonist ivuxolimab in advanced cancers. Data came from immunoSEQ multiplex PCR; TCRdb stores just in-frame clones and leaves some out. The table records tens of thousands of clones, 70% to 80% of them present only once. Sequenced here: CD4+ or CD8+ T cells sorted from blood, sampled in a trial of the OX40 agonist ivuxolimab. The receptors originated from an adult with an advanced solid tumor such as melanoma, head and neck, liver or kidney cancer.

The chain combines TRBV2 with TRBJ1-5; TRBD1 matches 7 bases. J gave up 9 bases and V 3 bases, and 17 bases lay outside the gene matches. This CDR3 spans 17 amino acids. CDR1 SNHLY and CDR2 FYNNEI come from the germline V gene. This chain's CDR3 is CASSEGRTGLSKAPQHF. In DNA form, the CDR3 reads TGTGCCAGCAGTGAGGGAAGGACAGGCTTGAGTAAGGCGCCCCAGCATTTT.

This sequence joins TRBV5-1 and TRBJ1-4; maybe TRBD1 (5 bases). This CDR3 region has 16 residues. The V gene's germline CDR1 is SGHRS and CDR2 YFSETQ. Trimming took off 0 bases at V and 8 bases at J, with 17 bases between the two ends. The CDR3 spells CASSLGTRGIGEKLFF. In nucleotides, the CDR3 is TGCGCCAGCAGCTTGGGGACGAGGGGAATTGGCGAAAAACTGTTTTTT.

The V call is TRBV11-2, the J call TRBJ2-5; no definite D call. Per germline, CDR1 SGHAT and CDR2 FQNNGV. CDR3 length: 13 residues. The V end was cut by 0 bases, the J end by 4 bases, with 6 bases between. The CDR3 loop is CASSLEGAETQYF. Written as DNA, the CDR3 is TGTGCCAGCAGCTTAGAGGGTGCAGAGACCCAGTACTTC.

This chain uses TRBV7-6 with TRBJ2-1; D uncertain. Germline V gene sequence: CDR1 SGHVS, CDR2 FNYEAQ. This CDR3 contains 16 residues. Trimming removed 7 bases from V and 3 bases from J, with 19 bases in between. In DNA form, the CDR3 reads TGTGCCAGCACCCCAAGGTCCGTGTTGGTCTACAATGAGCAGTTCTTC. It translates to CASTPRSVLVYNEQFF. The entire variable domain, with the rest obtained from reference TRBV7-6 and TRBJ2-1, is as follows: GAGVSQSPRYKVTKRGQDVALRCDPISGHVSLYWYRQALGQGPEFLTYFNYEAQQDKSGLPNDRFSAERPEGSISTLTIQRTEQRDSAMYRCASTPRSVLVYNEQFFGPGTRLTVL.

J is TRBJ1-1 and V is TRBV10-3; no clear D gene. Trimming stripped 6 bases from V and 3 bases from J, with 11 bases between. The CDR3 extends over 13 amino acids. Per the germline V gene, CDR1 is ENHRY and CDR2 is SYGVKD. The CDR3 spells CAIRHPMDTEAFF. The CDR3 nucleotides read TGTGCCATCAGGCACCCTATGGACACTGAAGCTTTCTTT.

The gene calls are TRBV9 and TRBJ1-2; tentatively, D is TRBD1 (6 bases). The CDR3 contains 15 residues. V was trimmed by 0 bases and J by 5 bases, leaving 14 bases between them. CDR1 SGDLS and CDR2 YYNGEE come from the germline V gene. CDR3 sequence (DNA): TGTGCCAGCAGCGTAGATCCGGGGGCGGAATATGGCTACACCTTC. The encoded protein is CASSVDPGAEYGYTF.

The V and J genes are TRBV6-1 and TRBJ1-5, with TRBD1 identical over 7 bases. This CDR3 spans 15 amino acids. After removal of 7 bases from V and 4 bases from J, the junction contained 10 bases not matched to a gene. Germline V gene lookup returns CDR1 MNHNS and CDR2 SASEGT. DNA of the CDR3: TGTGCCAGCAACTTACAGGGGTGGGGGAATCAGCCCCAGCATTTT. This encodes CASNLQGWGNQPQHF.

The CDR3 DNA sequence: TGTGCCAGCAGTTCTATTGGCGGTAGCGGGGGGGCACCGGAGACCCAGTACTTC. Encoded protein: CASSSIGGSGGAPETQYF. V gene TRBV13 combines with J gene TRBJ2-5, with 11 bases fitting TRBD2. This CDR3 has 18 residues. Unmatched junction bases numbered 17, after V lost 6 bases and J lost 5 bases. Germline V lookup: CDR1 PRHDT, CDR2 FYEKMQ (reference sequence).

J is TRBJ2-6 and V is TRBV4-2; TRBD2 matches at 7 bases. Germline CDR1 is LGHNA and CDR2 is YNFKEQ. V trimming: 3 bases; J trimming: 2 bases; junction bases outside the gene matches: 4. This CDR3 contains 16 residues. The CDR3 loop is CASSQRGGTGANVLTF. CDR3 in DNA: TGTGCCAGCAGCCAGCGGGGAGGGACTGGGGCCAACGTCCTGACTTTC.

The CDR3 DNA follows: TGTGCCAGCTCACCTAGGGACAGAGAGAACACTGAAGCTTTCTTT. This translates into CASSPRDRENTEAFF. The chain carries TRBV18 and TRBJ1-1; 7 bases agree with TRBD1. Germline-derived CDR1 and CDR2 are KGHSH and LQKENI. V shed 3 bases and J 1 base; nucleotides not matched to a gene: 5. This CDR3 is built from 15 residues.

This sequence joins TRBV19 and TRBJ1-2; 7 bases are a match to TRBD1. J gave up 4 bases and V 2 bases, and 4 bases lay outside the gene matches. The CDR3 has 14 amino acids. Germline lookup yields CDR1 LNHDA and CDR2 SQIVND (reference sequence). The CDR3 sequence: CASSIPGQLYGYTF. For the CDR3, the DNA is TGTGCCAGTAGTATACCGGGACAGCTCTATGGCTACACCTTC.

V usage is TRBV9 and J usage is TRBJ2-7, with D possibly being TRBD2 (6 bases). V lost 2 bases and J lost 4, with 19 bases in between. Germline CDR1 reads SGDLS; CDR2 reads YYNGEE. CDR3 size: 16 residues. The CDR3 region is CASSVDYGQPRYEQYF. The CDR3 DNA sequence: TGTGCCAGCAGCGTGGACTACGGGCAGCCCAGATACGAGCAGTACTTC.

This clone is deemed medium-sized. CDR3 DNA: TGTGCCAGCAGCAAAAACATAGCGAACACCGGGGAGCTGTTTTTT. The encoded protein is CASSKNIANTGELFF. The V call is TRBV21-1, the J call TRBJ2-2. TRBV21-1 is marked as a pseudogene. This CDR3 contains 15 residues.

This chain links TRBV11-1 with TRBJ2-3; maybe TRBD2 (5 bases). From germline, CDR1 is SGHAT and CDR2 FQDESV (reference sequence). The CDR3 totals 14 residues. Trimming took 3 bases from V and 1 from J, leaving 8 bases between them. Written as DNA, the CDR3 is TGTGCCAGCAGCTTCACCGGGGGCACAGATACGCAGTATTTT. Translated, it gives CASSFTGGTDTQYF.

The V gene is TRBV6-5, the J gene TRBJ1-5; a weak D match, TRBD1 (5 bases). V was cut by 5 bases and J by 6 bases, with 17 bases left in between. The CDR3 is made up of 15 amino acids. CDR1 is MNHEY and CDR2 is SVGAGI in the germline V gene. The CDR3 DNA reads TGTGCCAGCAGTAGCAAAGGGGCGCGCAGTCAGCCCCAGCATTTT. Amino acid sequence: CASSSKGARSQPQHF.

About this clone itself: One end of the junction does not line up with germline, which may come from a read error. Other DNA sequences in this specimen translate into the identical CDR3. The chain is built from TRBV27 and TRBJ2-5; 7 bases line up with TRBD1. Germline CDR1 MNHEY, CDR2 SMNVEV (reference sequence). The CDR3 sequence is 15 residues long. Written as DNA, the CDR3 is TGTGCCAGCAGTTTAGGGTGGGGACAGTGGGAGACCCAATACTTC. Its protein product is CASSLGWGQWETQYF.

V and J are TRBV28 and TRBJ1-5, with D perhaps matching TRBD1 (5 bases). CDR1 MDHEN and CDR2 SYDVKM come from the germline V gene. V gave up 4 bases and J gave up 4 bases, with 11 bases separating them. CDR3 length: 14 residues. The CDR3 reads CASSSWDLNQPQHF. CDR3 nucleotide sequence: TGTGCCAGCAGTTCCTGGGACCTGAATCAGCCCCAGCATTTT.

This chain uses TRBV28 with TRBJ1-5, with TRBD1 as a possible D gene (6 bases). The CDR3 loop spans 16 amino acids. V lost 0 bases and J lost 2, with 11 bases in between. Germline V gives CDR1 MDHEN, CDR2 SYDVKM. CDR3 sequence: CASSLWHRDGNQPQHF. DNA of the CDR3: TGTGCCAGCAGTTTATGGCACAGGGATGGCAATCAGCCCCAGCATTTT.

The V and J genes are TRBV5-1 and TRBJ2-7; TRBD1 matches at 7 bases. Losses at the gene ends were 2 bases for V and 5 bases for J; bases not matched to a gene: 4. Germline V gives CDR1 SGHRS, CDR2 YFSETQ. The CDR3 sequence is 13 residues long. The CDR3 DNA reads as TGCGCCAGCAGCTTACAGGGGACCAACGAGCAGTACTTC. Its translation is CASSLQGTNEQYF.

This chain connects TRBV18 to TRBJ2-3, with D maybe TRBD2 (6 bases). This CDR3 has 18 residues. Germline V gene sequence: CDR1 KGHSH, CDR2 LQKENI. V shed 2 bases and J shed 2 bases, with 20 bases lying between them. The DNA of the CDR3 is TGTGCCAGCTCACCAAGTCAGTCCGGGGGACTTCACACAGATACGCAGTATTTT. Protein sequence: CASSPSQSGGLHTDTQYF.

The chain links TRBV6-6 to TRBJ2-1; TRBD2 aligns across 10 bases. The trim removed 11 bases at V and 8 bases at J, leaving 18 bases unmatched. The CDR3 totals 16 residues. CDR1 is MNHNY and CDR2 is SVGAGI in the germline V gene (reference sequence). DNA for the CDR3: TGTGCCGGAGCCTCATCTAAAGCGGGGGGGTTAGATGAGCAGTTCTTC. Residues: CAGASSKAGGLDEQFF.

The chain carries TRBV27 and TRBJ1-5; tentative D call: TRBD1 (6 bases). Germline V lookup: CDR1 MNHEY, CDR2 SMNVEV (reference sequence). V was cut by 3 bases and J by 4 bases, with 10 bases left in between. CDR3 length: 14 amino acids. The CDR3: CASSFGGANQPQHF. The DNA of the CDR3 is TGTGCCAGCAGTTTCGGGGGGGCTAATCAGCCCCAGCATTTT.

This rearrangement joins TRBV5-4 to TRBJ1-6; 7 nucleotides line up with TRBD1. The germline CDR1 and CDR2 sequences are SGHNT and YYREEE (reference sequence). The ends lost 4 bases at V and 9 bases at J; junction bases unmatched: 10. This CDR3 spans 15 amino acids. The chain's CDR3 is CASSPSPGGRSPLHF. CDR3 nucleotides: TGTGCCAGCAGCCCGAGCCCAGGGGGACGTTCACCCCTCCACTTT.

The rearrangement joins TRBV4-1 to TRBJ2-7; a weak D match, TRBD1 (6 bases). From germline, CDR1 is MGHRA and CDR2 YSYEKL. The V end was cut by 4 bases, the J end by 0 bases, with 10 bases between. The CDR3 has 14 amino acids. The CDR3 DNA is TGCGCCAGCAGCCGCTTGACAGGCTCCTACGAGCAGTACTTC. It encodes CASSRLTGSYEQYF.

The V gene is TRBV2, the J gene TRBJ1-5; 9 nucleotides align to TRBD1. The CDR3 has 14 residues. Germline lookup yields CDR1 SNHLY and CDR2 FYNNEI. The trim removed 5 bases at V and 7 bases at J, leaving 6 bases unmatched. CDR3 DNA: TGTGCCAGCAGTATCACAGGGGGCACACAGCCCCAGCATTTT. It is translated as CASSITGGTQPQHF.

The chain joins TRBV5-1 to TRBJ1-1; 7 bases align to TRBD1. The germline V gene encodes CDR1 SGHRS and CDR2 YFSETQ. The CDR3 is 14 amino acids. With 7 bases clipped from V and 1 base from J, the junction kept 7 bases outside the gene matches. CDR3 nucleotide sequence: TGCGCCAGCCACAGGGGAAAAGAGAACACTGAAGCTTTCTTT. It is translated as CASHRGKENTEAFF.